The clone carrying this T cell receptor beta chain has a single count. This sample stems from a study of blood T cell repertoires in COVID-19. About the study: COVID-19 samples collected from the United States, Italy and Spain covered acute and convalescent phases.

The germline gives CDR1 MNHEY, CDR2 SVGEGT. V shed 0 bases and J 6 bases; nucleotides not matched to a gene: 4. CDR3 length: 15 residues. Clones were sequenced by immunoSEQ multiplex PCR, and TCRdb holds only the in-frame ones, with some missing. This sample carries 73,000 or so clones, 86% of them seen once, and the ten largest clones take over 7.5%. This chain joins TRBV6-2 or TRBV6-3 and TRBJ2-2; TRBD2 aligns across 7 bases. Sequenced: peripheral blood. This TCR came from a man aged 25 to 40 with acute or convalescent COVID-19. DNA of the CDR3: TGTGCCAGCAGTTACTCCGCGGGGGTCCCCGGGGAGCTGTTTTTT. As protein: CASSYSAGVPGELFF.